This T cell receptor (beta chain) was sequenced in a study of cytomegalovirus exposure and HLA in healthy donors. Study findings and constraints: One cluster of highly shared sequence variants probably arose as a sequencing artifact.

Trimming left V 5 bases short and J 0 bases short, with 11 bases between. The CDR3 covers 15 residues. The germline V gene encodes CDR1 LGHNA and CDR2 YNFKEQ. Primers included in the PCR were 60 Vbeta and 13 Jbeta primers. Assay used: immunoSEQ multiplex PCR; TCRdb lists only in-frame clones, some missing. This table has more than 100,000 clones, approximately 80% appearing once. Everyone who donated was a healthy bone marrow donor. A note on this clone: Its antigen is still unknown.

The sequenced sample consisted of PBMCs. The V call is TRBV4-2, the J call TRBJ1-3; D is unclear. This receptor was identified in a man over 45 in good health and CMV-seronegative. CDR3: CASSSTAASGNTIYF. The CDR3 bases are TGTGCCAGCAGCTCTACAGCCGCCTCTGGAAACACCATATATTTT.